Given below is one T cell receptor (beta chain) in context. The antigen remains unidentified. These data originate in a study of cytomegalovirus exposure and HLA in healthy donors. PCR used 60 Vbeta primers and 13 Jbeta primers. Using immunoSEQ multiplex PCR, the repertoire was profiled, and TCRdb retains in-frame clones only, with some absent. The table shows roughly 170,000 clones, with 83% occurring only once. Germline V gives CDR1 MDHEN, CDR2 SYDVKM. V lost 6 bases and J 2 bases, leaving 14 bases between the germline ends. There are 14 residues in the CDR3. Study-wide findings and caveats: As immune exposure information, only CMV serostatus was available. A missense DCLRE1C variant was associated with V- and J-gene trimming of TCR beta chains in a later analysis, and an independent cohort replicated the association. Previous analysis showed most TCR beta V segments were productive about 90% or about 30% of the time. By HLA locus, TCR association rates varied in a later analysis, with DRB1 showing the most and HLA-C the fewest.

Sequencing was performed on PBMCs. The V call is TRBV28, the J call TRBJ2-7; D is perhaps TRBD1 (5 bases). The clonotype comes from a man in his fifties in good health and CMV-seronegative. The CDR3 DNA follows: TGTGCCAGCAGGCGAACAAGGGGCACCTACGAGCAGTACTTC. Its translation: CASRRTRGTYEQYF.